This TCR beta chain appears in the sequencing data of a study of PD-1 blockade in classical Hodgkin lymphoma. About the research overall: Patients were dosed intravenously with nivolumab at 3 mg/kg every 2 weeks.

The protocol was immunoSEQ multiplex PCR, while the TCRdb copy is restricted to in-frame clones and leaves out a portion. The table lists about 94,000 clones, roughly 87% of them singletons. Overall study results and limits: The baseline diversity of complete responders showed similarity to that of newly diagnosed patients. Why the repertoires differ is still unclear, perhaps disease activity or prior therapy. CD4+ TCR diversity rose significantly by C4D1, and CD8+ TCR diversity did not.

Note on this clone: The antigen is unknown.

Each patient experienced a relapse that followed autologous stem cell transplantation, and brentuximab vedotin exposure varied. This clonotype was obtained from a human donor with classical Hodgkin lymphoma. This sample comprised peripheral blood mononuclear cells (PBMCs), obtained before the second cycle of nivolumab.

The CDR3 DNA reads TGTGCCATCAGTGCGACGGAGATAGGTAACTATGGCTACACCTTC. This gives the protein CAISATEIGNYGYTF. The chain combines TRBV10-3 with TRBJ1-2; no clear D gene. Germline loops: CDR1 ENHRY, CDR2 SYGVKD. CDR3 length: 15 amino acids. V lost 4 bases and J lost 1, with 13 bases in between.